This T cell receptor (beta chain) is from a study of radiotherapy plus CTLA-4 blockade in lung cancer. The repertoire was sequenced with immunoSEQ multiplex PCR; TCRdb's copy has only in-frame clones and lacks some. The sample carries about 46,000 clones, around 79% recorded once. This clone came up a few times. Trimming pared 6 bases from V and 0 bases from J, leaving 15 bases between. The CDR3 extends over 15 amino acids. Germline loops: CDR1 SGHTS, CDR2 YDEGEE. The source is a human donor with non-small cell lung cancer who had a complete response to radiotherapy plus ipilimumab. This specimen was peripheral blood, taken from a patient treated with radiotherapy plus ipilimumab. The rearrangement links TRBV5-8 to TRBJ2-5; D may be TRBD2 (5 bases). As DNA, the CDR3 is TGTGCCAGCACGCTGCCGGGAAGGTACCAAGAGACCCAGTACTTC. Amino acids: CASTLPGRYQETQYF. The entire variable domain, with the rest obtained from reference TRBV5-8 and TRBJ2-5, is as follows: EAGVTQSPTHLIKTRGQQATLRCSPISGHTSVYWYQQALGLGLQFLLWYDEGEERNRGNFPPRFSGRQFPNYSSELNVNALELEDSALYLCASTLPGRYQETQYFGPGTRLLVL.